The next 24 T cell receptor beta chains were all read from a single sample in a study of cytomegalovirus exposure and HLA in healthy donors (TCRdb year 2017). Receptor amplification or capture employed the immunoSEQ multiplex PCR assay. A mixture of 60 forward primers for TCR Vbeta segments and 13 reverse primers for TCR Jbeta segments was used in the multiplex PCR. The table comes from immuneACCESS by way of TCRdb, which keeps in-frame sequences with V and J called. Part of the clones is missing from these tables; in studies checked, under half for an unresolved V gene and the rest for unknown reasons. The sample includes 120,000 or so clones, with around 80% observed a single time. The ten largest clones add up to roughly 6.2% of the sample. The sequenced material came from PBMCs. The receptors stem from a man younger than 45 in good health and CMV-seropositive.

This chain links TRBV5-8 with TRBJ2-7, with 8 bases aligning to TRBD2. The CDR3 runs 17 residues. Losses at the gene ends were 4 bases for V and 1 base for J; bases not matched to a gene: 13. Germline loops: CDR1 SGHTS, CDR2 YDEGEE. The CDR3 spells CASSRQGSGLGSYEQYF. The DNA for the CDR3 is TGTGCCAGCAGCCGTCAGGGATCGGGACTAGGGTCCTACGAGCAGTACTTC.

The chain carries TRBV7-9 and TRBJ2-5; 8 nucleotides align to TRBD1. Losses at the gene ends were 5 bases for V and 11 bases for J; bases not matched to a gene: 7. The CDR3 runs to 12 residues. CDR1 and CDR2 from the germline V gene are SEHNR and FQNEAQ (reference sequence). In DNA, the CDR3 is TGTGCCAGCAGCCCCACAGGGGGTTCGCAGTACTTC. Its protein product is CASSPTGGSQYF.

This CDR3 is CASSDDSGSTDTQYF. In DNA form, the CDR3 reads TGTGCCAGCAGCGATGACAGTGGTAGCACAGATACGCAGTATTTT. The chain employs TRBV6-1 and TRBJ2-3; D possibly corresponds to TRBD1 (5 bases). Trimming shortened V by 6 bases and J by 0 bases, and 13 bases separated the two germline ends. Germline V lookup: CDR1 MNHNS, CDR2 SASEGT. This CDR3 region has 15 residues.

The chain recombines TRBV30 with TRBJ1-5, with a tentative D call TRBD1 (5 bases). Trimming removed 0 bases from V and 5 bases from J, with 17 bases in between. Germline CDR1 is GTSNPN and CDR2 is SVGIG (reference sequence). The CDR3 totals 16 residues. The CDR3 DNA is TGTGCCTGGAGTGTACCGACAGTCGGGGGGGATCAGCCCCAGCATTTT. It yields the protein CAWSVPTVGGDQPQHF.

A word on this clone: The sample has other DNA sequences that encode this CDR3 too. The V gene is TRBV19, the J gene TRBJ1-1, with TRBD1 as a possible D gene (6 bases). The V gene's germline CDR1 is LNHDA and CDR2 SQIVND (reference sequence). With 3 bases removed from V and 0 bases from J, the gap between germline ends came to 8 bases. The CDR3 contains 14 residues. CDR3 protein: CASSIGQLNTEAFF. The CDR3 DNA sequence: TGTGCCAGTAGTATTGGACAGCTGAACACTGAAGCTTTCTTT.

The chain combines TRBV20-1 with TRBJ1-2; a weak D match, TRBD1 (6 bases). Germline values: CDR1 DFQATT, CDR2 SNEGSKA (reference sequence). The CDR3 has 11 residues. The germline V and J ends were trimmed by 4 bases and 5 bases, with 8 bases remaining between them. DNA for the CDR3: TGCAGTGCTATGAGGGGGTATGGCTACACCTTC. Protein product: CSAMRGYGYTF.

The V call is TRBV5-1, the J call TRBJ1-6; 7 nucleotides match TRBD1. The germline V gene has CDR1 SGHRS and CDR2 YFSETQ. The CDR3 runs to 15 residues. The V and J ends lost 10 bases and 9 bases, in that order; junction bases with no gene match: 16. CDR3 coding DNA: TGCGCCTCAAGCCAAAGGAGACAGGGAGTTTCACCCCTCCACTTT. Protein product: CASSQRRQGVSPLHF.

The chain has TRBV7-9 and TRBJ2-1; TRBD2 matches at 10 bases. The CDR3 loop spans 16 amino acids. J gave up 10 bases and V 2 bases, and 11 bases lay outside the gene matches. Germline values: CDR1 SEHNR, CDR2 FQNEAQ (reference sequence). In nucleotides, the CDR3 is TGTGCCAGCAGCTTAATCAGCGGGGGGGCTCTAAGAGAGCAGTTCTTC. Its translation is CASSLISGGALREQFF. The full variable domain, its missing parts supplied by reference TRBV7-9 and TRBJ2-1, is DTGVSQNPRHKITKRGQNVTFRCDPISEHNRLYWYRQTLGQGPEFLTYFQNEAQLEKSRLLSDRFSAERPKGSFSTLEIQRTEQGDSAMYLCASSLISGGALREQFFGPGTRLTVL.

The sample holds one count of this clone. The V and J genes are TRBV13 and TRBJ1-1, with a possible D match to TRBD1 (6 bases). With 4 bases removed from V and 8 bases from J, the gap between germline ends came to 11 bases. The CDR3 length is 12 residues. Per the germline V gene, CDR1 is PRHDT and CDR2 is FYEKMQ (reference sequence). As DNA, the CDR3 is TGTGCCAGCAGCTCTTACGGGACAGAAGCTTTCTTT. It encodes CASSSYGTEAFF.

V gene TRBV5-1 combines with J gene TRBJ2-7; 11 nucleotides align to TRBD1. CDR1 is SGHRS and CDR2 is YFSETQ in the germline V gene. The CDR3 is 14 amino acids. With 4 bases clipped from V and 5 bases from J, the junction kept 5 bases outside the gene matches. The CDR3: CASSPGQGVHEQYF. The DNA for the CDR3 is TGCGCCAGCAGCCCGGGACAGGGGGTCCACGAGCAGTACTTC. The full variable domain, completed using reference TRBV5-1 and TRBJ2-7, is KAGVTQTPRYLIKTRGQQVTLSCSPISGHRSVSWYQQTPGQGLQFLFEYFSETQRNKGNFPGRFSGRQFSNSRSEMNVSTLELGDSALYLCASSPGQGVHEQYFGPGTRLTVT.

The chain links TRBV25-1 to TRBJ2-2; the D gene is possibly TRBD1 (7 bases). The V gene lost 2 bases and the J gene lost 6 bases, with 19 bases spanning the gap. The germline gives CDR1 MGHDK, CDR2 SYGVNS. This CDR3 is 17 amino acids long. CDR3 residues: CASSEIAQGGDAGELFF. DNA of the CDR3: TGTGCCAGCAGTGAAATCGCCCAGGGGGGCGATGCCGGGGAGCTGTTTTTT.

This chain links TRBV29-1 with TRBJ1-3, with a tentative D call TRBD1 (5 bases). The CDR3 is 12 residues long. V lost 5 bases to trimming and J lost 2 bases, with 7 bases between them. The germline V gene has CDR1 SQVTM and CDR2 ANQGSEA. CDR3 protein: CSVPGTGNTIYF. In DNA, the CDR3 is TGCAGCGTTCCAGGGACTGGAAACACCATATATTTT.

The chain recombines TRBV10-3 with TRBJ2-1; TRBD1 matches 7 bases. The CDR3 is 16 amino acids. V lost 2 bases to trimming and J lost 3 bases; unmatched junction nucleotides: 7. Germline CDR1 ENHRY, CDR2 SYGVKD. The CDR3 region is CAISEPRDSNYNEQFF. The CDR3, as DNA: TGTGCCATCAGTGAGCCCCGGGACAGTAACTACAATGAGCAGTTCTTC.

This chain connects TRBV9 to TRBJ2-1; tentative D call: TRBD1 (7 bases). Germline V gene data show CDR1 as SGDLS and CDR2 as YYNGEE. V lost 9 bases and J lost 10, with 23 bases in between. CDR3 length: 14 residues. The DNA of the CDR3 is TGTGCCACCTCGGAGGGGGCCTCCGGGGGAGAGCAGTTCTTC. It codes for CATSEGASGGEQFF.

In nucleotides, the CDR3 is TGTGCCAGTAGTCCGGGACAGGGGGACTACGAGCAGTACTTC. Its protein product is CASSPGQGDYEQYF. The chain links TRBV19 to TRBJ2-7, with 11 bases aligning to TRBD1. V was clipped by 5 bases and J by 3 bases; unmatched bases: 3. Germline lookup yields CDR1 LNHDA and CDR2 SQIVND (reference sequence). This CDR3 contains 14 residues.

The V and J genes are TRBV5-4 and TRBJ2-2, with unresolved D. The CDR3 runs 15 residues. Trimming cost V 0 bases and J 4 bases, with 10 bases left between them. Germline V gives CDR1 SGHNT, CDR2 YYREEE (reference sequence). This chain's CDR3 is CASSLAVSSTGELFF. CDR3 in DNA: TGTGCCAGCAGCTTGGCGGTGTCCTCCACCGGGGAGCTGTTTTTT.

The chain uses TRBV19 and TRBJ2-3; D is perhaps TRBD2 (6 bases). The germline V and J ends were trimmed by 9 bases and 5 bases, with 18 bases remaining between them. Germline CDR1 and CDR2: LNHDA and SQIVND (reference sequence). This CDR3 has 14 amino acids. DNA for the CDR3: TGTGCCAGCCGAACCGGGACTCCGAAAGATACGCAGTATTTT. Translated: CASRTGTPKDTQYF.

The chain carries TRBV10-1 and TRBJ2-5; TRBD2 aligns across 8 bases. The length of the CDR3 is 14 residues. Germline-derived CDR1 and CDR2 are WNHNN and SYGVQD (reference sequence). V was pared by 4 bases and J by 3 bases, with 4 bases of the junction left unmatched. The CDR3 loop reads CASSGRGAEETQYF. The DNA of the CDR3 is TGCGCCAGCAGTGGGCGGGGGGCCGAAGAGACCCAGTACTTC.

J is TRBJ2-1 and V is TRBV29-1, with 9 positions matching TRBD1. The ends lost 5 bases at V and 8 bases at J; junction bases unmatched: 13. The germline CDR1 and CDR2 sequences are SQVTM and ANQGSEA. CDR3 length: 15 residues. The CDR3 DNA reads TGCAGCGTTACCGGAACGGGACAGGGTGTATATGAGCAGTTCTTC. The encoded protein is CSVTGTGQGVYEQFF.

The J gene is TRBJ2-7, the V gene TRBV18; D unclear. CDR3 length: 15 residues. Germline CDR1 KGHSH, CDR2 LQKENI. V dropped 8 bases and J dropped 0 bases, with 17 bases sitting between them. CDR3 nucleotides: TGTGCCAGCAAGAAGACTCCCTCGAACTCCTACGAGCAGTACTTC. It yields the protein CASKKTPSNSYEQYF. Combining the CDR3 with reference TRBV18 and TRBJ2-7 gives the whole variable domain NAGVMQNPRHLVRRRGQEARLRCSPMKGHSHVYWYRQLPEEGLKFMVYLQKENIIDESGMPKERFSAEFPKEGPSILRIQQVVRGDSAAYFCASKKTPSNSYEQYFGPGTRLTVT.

This chain links TRBV18 with TRBJ2-2; 10 bases fit TRBD2. Germline-derived CDR1 and CDR2 are KGHSH and LQKENI. V was pared by 3 bases and J by 1 base, with 11 bases of the junction left unmatched. The CDR3 totals 19 residues. Here the CDR3 reads CASSPRLLAGGVNTGELFF. Here the CDR3 DNA reads TGTGCCAGCTCACCCCGGTTATTAGCGGGGGGCGTGAACACCGGGGAGCTGTTTTTT.

The genes are TRBV11-2 and TRBJ1-3; D is possibly TRBD1 (5 bases). CDR1 and CDR2 (germline): SGHAT, FQNNGV. CDR3 length equals 15 residues. V was cut by 0 bases and J by 1 base, with 7 bases left in between. The CDR3 nucleotides read TGTGCCAGCAGCTTAGATGCAGGGTCTGGAAACACCATATATTTT. Amino acid sequence: CASSLDAGSGNTIYF.

In this sample, this clone turned up once. The chain carries TRBV6-5 and TRBJ2-1, with 8 bases identical to TRBD1. The CDR3 runs to 14 residues. V lost 6 bases to trimming and J lost 5 bases; unmatched junction nucleotides: 6. The germline gives CDR1 MNHEY, CDR2 SVGAGI. The CDR3 loop is CASSRGLQDNEQFF. In nucleotides, the CDR3 is TGTGCCAGCAGCAGGGGGCTTCAGGACAATGAGCAGTTCTTC.

J is TRBJ2-1 and V is TRBV7-9, with a possible D match to TRBD2 (6 bases). The CDR3 is 14 amino acids. V was cut by 6 bases and J by 12 bases, with 21 bases left in between. CDR1 is SEHNR and CDR2 is FQNEAQ in the germline V gene (reference sequence). CDR3 in DNA: TGTGCCAGCAGAGGAGGGGCCTCCGGCTCCGGGCAGTTCTTC. This codes for CASRGGASGSGQFF.